The 13 T cell receptor beta chains in this list originate from one sample, sequenced in a study of CD8 T cells in ankylosing spondylitis. TCRdb re-derived calls from the 5' RACE reads in MiXCR, one entry per CDR3 protein. The sample includes just over 300,000 distinct CDR3 sequences, less than 25% of them seen just once. The specimen sequenced was blood, either unsorted or a sorted T cell fraction (not recorded which). The receptors here all came from a female donor with ankylosing spondylitis or in good health (not recorded which).

The chain links TRBV20-1 to TRBJ2-5, with no clear D. CDR1 DFQATT and CDR2 SNEGSKA come from the germline V gene (reference sequence). The CDR3 covers 11 residues. Trimming stripped 6 bases from V and 1 base from J, with 6 bases between. CDR3 coding DNA: TGCAGTGCCTGGGCCCAAGAGACCCAGTACTTC. The encoded protein is CSAWAQETQYF.

This clonotype was recorded a few times. The gene calls are TRBV5-1 and TRBJ1-1; maybe TRBD1 (5 bases). Trimming pared 0 bases from V and 8 bases from J, leaving 8 bases between. CDR1 SGHRS and CDR2 YFSETQ come from the germline V gene. The CDR3 runs to 12 residues. The CDR3 bases are TGCGCCAGCAGCTTGGAACGGGGGGAAGCTTTCTTT. It codes for CASSLERGEAFF.

V and J are TRBV12-3 or TRBV12-4 and TRBJ2-6; D unclear. The CDR3 spans 15 residues. V lost 7 bases to trimming and J lost 6 bases, with 16 bases between them. DNA for the CDR3: TGTGCCAGCACCTTGACCCCATACATGGCCAACGTCCTGACTTTC. Amino acids: CASTLTPYMANVLTF.

The V and J genes are TRBV7-2 and TRBJ2-5; D tentatively reads TRBD1 or TRBD2 (5 bases each). From germline, CDR1 is SGHTA and CDR2 FQGNSA. The V end was cut by 5 bases, the J end by 1 base, with 14 bases between. CDR3 length: 15 residues. The CDR3 is CASSLTGTTQETQYF. In DNA form, the CDR3 reads TGTGCCAGCAGCCTAACCGGGACGACCCAAGAGACCCAGTACTTC.

This clonotype was counted many times. V is TRBV5-1 and J is TRBJ2-5; D may be TRBD2 (6 bases). The CDR3 covers 14 residues. Germline CDR1 and CDR2: SGHRS and YFSETQ. V was shortened by 2 bases and J by 1 base, with 9 bases between the two germline ends. The CDR3 DNA reads TGCGCCAGCAGCTTACTGACTAGCCAAGAGACCCAGTACTTC. Its protein is CASSLLTSQETQYF. The variable domain in full, completed from reference TRBV5-1 and TRBJ2-5, reads KAGVTQTPRYLIKTRGQQVTLSCSPISGHRSVSWYQQTPGQGLQFLFEYFSETQRNKGNFPGRFSGRQFSNSRSEMNVSTLELGDSALYLCASSLLTSQETQYFGPGTRLLVL.

The chain couples TRBV9 to TRBJ2-1, with D maybe TRBD2 (5 bases). Trimming left V 0 bases short and J 7 bases short, with 17 bases between. CDR1 and CDR2 from the germline V gene are SGDLS and YYNGEE. CDR3 length equals 16 residues. The CDR3 here is CASSVGVETKVNEQFF. The CDR3, as DNA: TGTGCCAGCAGCGTAGGGGTCGAGACTAAGGTGAATGAGCAGTTCTTC.

This clonotype was counted many times. This chain links TRBV5-5 with TRBJ2-6; D uncertain. Trimming stripped 0 bases from V and 0 bases from J, with 4 bases between. The CDR3 runs 15 residues. The V gene's germline CDR1 is SGHKS and CDR2 YYEKEE (reference sequence). CDR3 in amino acids: CASSLAFSGANVLTF. The DNA of the CDR3 is TGTGCCAGCAGCTTGGCCTTCTCTGGGGCCAACGTCCTGACTTTC.

J is TRBJ2-3 and V is TRBV25-1; possible D gene TRBD1, 5 bases. V was pared by 6 bases and J by 2 bases, with 12 bases between. The CDR3 contains 14 residues. Germline lookup yields CDR1 MGHDK and CDR2 SYGVNS. This chain's CDR3 is CASSQDTYTDTQYF. The CDR3 DNA follows: TGTGCCAGCAGCCAGGACACCTACACAGATACGCAGTATTTT.

At least ten counts were recorded for this clonotype. CDR3 sequence: CASSLDRGGSEAFF. CDR3 bases: TGTGCCAGCAGTTTAGACAGGGGGGGTTCTGAAGCTTTCTTT. The chain is built from TRBV12-3 or TRBV12-4 and TRBJ1-1; 8 bases line up with TRBD1. The CDR3 has 14 amino acids. Trimming at V came to 1 base and at J to 6 bases, leaving 4 bases not matched to a gene.

Only a few counts were recorded for this clonotype. The V call is TRBV5-1, the J call TRBJ2-5, with 8 bases lining up with TRBD1. Germline loops: CDR1 SGHRS, CDR2 YFSETQ. Germline trimming cut 2 bases from V and 4 bases from J; bases unmatched to any gene: 7. The CDR3 covers 15 residues. The chain's CDR3 is CASSLRQGAGETQYF. The CDR3 DNA follows: TGCGCCAGCAGCTTACGGCAGGGGGCGGGAGAGACCCAGTACTTC.

This clonotype was seen a few times. The chain is built from TRBV7-9 and TRBJ2-3; no clear D gene. Germline loops: CDR1 SEHNR, CDR2 FQNEAQ (reference sequence). V was trimmed by 1 base and J by 6 bases, leaving 8 bases between them. The CDR3 has 13 residues. DNA for the CDR3: TGTGCCAGCAGCTTAGATTTGGCGGATACGCAGTATTTT. The encoded protein is CASSLDLADTQYF.

Only a few counts were recorded for this clonotype. V and J are TRBV12-5 and TRBJ2-1; 13 bases match TRBD2. Per germline, CDR1 LGHNT and CDR2 FRNRAP. V shed 6 bases and J 4 bases; nucleotides not matched to a gene: 9. This CDR3 is 17 amino acids long. The DNA of the CDR3 is TGTGCTAGTGGAAGCCCCATGGGACTAGCGGGGTACAATGAGCAGTTCTTC. Its protein product is CASGSPMGLAGYNEQFF.

The chain employs TRBV12-3 or TRBV12-4 and TRBJ2-7; D remains unclear. The CDR3 runs to 12 residues. Deletions cut 4 bases from V and 9 bases from J, with 13 bases between. For the CDR3, the DNA is TGTGCCAGCAGTTCTGGATACGTTGGGCAGTACTTC. Translation gives CASSSGYVGQYF.